This T cell receptor beta chain was found in a study of shared clonotypes between healthy human individuals. Across the study: Donors, aged 18 to 49, were a couple of women and three men.

A deep-level run was used for the assay. The table came from immunoSEQ multiplex PCR; TCRdb's copy has only in-frame clones and leaves some out. The data contain 470,000 or so clones, over 75% of them singletons. V was pared by 1 base and J by 3 bases, with 3 bases of the junction left unmatched. CDR3 length: 15 amino acids. Germline CDR1 and CDR2: SGHTA and FQGNSA. The donors, all of them Caucasian adults, lived in Nashville, Tennessee. Sequences were obtained from PBMCs. This sequence joins TRBV7-2 and TRBJ2-1, with TRBD2 matching 7 bases. The sequence derives from a woman aged 40 to 50 in good health. Some clones in this sample may be carry-over from other donors' samples. The CDR3 here is CASSLVAGNYNEQFF. In DNA form, the CDR3 reads TGTGCCAGCAGCTTAGTAGCGGGCAACTACAATGAGCAGTTCTTC.